The TCR beta chain described here comes from a study of blood T cell repertoires in COVID-19. About the study: Sources were T cells, B-cell-depleted T cells, or PBMCs; the material itself was cDNA or gDNA.

Original handling: Estimation of nucleated cell counts was performed using reference gene primer amplification. Clones were read by immunoSEQ multiplex PCR, and TCRdb kept only the in-frame ones, dropping some. V and J calls and clone size are those listed in that table; D and trimming were worked out from the DNA. The sample has about 130,000 clones, roughly four fifths seen once. The CDR3 contains 16 residues. From germline, CDR1 is LNHDA and CDR2 SQIVND (reference sequence). V lost 5 bases, J lost 5 bases, and 20 bases lay in between. The V and J genes are TRBV19 and TRBJ2-3; possible D gene TRBD2, 6 bases. Sequences were obtained from peripheral blood. This clonotype was sampled from a woman in her forties or fifties with acute or convalescent COVID-19. CDR3 nucleotide sequence: TGTGCCAGTAGTTCCCCTTTTGGGACTCCACGAGATACGCAGTATTTT. Translated: CASSSPFGTPRDTQYF.